This T cell receptor (beta chain) was identified in a study of monozygotic twins with inflammatory bowel disease. Germline lookup yields CDR1 DFQATT and CDR2 SNEGSKA (reference sequence). This CDR3 is 12 amino acids long. Study outcomes and limitations: IBD patients carried less diverse TCRbeta repertoires (inverse Simpson) than healthy co-twins. Patient repertoires may carry noise from differing immunosuppressive treatments.

With the 5' RACE reads reprocessed, TCRdb shows one record per CDR3 protein and no DNA. The table for this sample gives roughly 150,000 distinct CDR3 sequences. About this clonotype itself: Its antigen is undetermined.

The sample taken for sequencing was blood. The chain couples TRBV20-1 to TRBJ2-3. This receptor was identified in a human donor with ulcerative colitis or Crohn's disease, or a healthy co-twin of an affected twin (not recorded which). The CDR3: CSASGSTDTQYF.